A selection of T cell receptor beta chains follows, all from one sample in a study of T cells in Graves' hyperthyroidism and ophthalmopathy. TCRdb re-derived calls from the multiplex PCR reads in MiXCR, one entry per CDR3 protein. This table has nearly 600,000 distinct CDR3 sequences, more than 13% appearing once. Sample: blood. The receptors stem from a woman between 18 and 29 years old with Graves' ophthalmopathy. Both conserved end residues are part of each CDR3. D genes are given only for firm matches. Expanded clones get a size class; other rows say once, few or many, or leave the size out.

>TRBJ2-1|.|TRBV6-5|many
CASSYSVGAYNEQFF
TGTGCCAGCAGTTACTCGGTCGGAGCTTACAATGAGCAGTTCTTC
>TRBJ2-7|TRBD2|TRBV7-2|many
CASRLRLAGAYEQYF
TGTGCCAGCAGGTTGAGACTAGCGGGAGCCTACGAGCAGTACTTC
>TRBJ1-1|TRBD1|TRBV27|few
CASSLSGTGEGTEAFF
TGTGCCAGCAGTTTGTCCGGGACAGGGGAGGGCACTGAAGCTTTCTTT
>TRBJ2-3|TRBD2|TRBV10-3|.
CAISEGLAVNTDTQYF
TGTGCCATCAGTGAGGGACTAGCGGTTAACACAGATACGCAGTATTTT
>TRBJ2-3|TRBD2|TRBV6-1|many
CASTSGLAPRGFETQYF
TGTGCCAGCACCTCCGGACTAGCCCCCCGAGGTTTCGAAACGCAGTATTTT
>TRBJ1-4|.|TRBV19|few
CASSIDQHEKLFF
TGTGCCAGTAGTATAGATCAGCATGAAAAACTGTTTTTT
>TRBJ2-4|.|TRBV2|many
CASSADSKKNIQYF
TGTGCCAGCAGTGCGGACAGTAAGAAAAACATTCAGTACTTC
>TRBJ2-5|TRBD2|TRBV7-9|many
CASSLGTSGMKYF
TGTGCCAGCAGCTTAGGTACTAGCGGGATGAAGTACTTC
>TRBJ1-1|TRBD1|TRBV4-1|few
CASRSRGGTAEAFF
TGCGCCAGCAGGTCCAGGGGGGGAACGGCTGAAGCTTTCTTT
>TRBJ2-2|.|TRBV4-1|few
CASSQDFGQWTGELFF
TGCGCCAGCAGCCAAGATTTCGGACAGTGGACCGGGGAGCTGTTTTTT
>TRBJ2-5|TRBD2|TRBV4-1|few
CASSHQVGGRETQYF
TGCGCCAGCAGCCACCAAGTTGGCGGGAGGGAGACCCAGTACTTC